One and the same sample provided the 27 T cell receptor beta chains below, sequenced in a study of blood T cell repertoires in COVID-19 (dated by TCRdb to about 2020). Receptors were amplified or captured by the immunoSEQ multiplex PCR assay. This immuneACCESS table, as held by TCRdb, lists in-frame sequences with V and J called but not all clones. Of the missing ones, under half trace to an unresolved V gene in checked studies; the others have no known cause. For this sample the table gives about 62,000 clones, of which around 90% were detected only once. The biggest ten clones account for approximately 6.2% of the sample. Sequenced sample: peripheral blood. These receptors were obtained from a human donor in a cohort sampled during active COVID-19.

The J gene is TRBJ2-2, the V gene TRBV4-3, with a possible D match to TRBD2 (5 bases). This CDR3 is built from 14 residues. Germline lookup yields CDR1 LGHNA and CDR2 YSLEER. Trimming took 0 bases from V and 7 from J, leaving 9 bases between them. CDR3 nucleotides: TGCGCCAGCAGCCAAGATCGAGGGTTCGGGGAGCTGTTTTTT. This sequence encodes CASSQDRGFGELFF.

The chain couples TRBV4-1 to TRBJ2-1; 9 bases fit TRBD2. CDR3 length: 13 residues. The junction had 6 bases not matched to a gene; V was cut back by 7 bases and J by 8 bases. CDR1 and CDR2 from the germline V gene are MGHRA and YSYEKL. The CDR3 spells CASMGGGGYEQFF. In DNA, the CDR3 is TGCGCCAGCATGGGCGGGGGGGGGTATGAGCAGTTCTTC.

This chain uses TRBV7-2 with TRBJ1-1, with a possible D match to TRBD1 (5 bases). Deletions cut 6 bases from V and 8 bases from J, with 19 bases between. This CDR3 contains 14 residues. In germline, CDR1 is SGHTA, CDR2 FQGNSA. CDR3 amino acids: CASSPGRQLVEAFF. The DNA of the CDR3 is TGTGCCAGCAGTCCCGGTCGACAGCTAGTCGAAGCTTTCTTT.

The chain joins TRBV28 to TRBJ1-1, with TRBD1 matching 7 bases. The germline CDR1 and CDR2 sequences are MDHEN and SYDVKM. The J segment lost 6 bases and the V segment lost 6 bases, leaving 10 bases of the junction unmatched. The CDR3 extends over 14 amino acids. CDR3 sequence (DNA): TGTGCCAGCAGCCACGGACAGGTGATGGCTGAAGCTTTCTTT. As protein: CASSHGQVMAEAFF.

This clone was recorded a few times. J is TRBJ1-1 and V is TRBV2; D may be TRBD1 (6 bases). Germline CDR1 is SNHLY and CDR2 is FYNNEI. CDR3 length equals 16 residues. V lost 0 bases to trimming and J lost 3 bases, with 14 bases between them. For the CDR3, the DNA is TGTGCCAGCAGTGAAGCTGGGGGCGGATGGGACACTGAAGCTTTCTTT. It translates to CASSEAGGGWDTEAFF.

This sequence joins TRBV12-3 or TRBV12-4 and TRBJ2-2; D possibly corresponds to TRBD1 (6 bases). V was cut by 5 bases and J by 7 bases, with 8 bases left in between. The CDR3 is 12 amino acids. The CDR3 DNA reads as TGTGCCAGCAGTCAGGGGATCGGGGAGCTGTTTTTT. As protein: CASSQGIGELFF.

The gene calls are TRBV29-1 and TRBJ1-1; D gene ambiguous. Trimming shortened V by 2 bases and J by 1 base, and 8 bases separated the two germline ends. Germline V gives CDR1 SQVTM, CDR2 ANQGSEA. This CDR3 has 13 amino acids. In DNA, the CDR3 is TGCAGCGTTGAAAGAACAGAGAACACTGAAGCTTTCTTT. This sequence encodes CSVERTENTEAFF.

This clone was recorded once. The chain couples TRBV11-3 to TRBJ2-7, with D possibly matching TRBD1 (5 bases). In germline, CDR1 is SGHNT, CDR2 YENEEA. Trimming pared 5 bases from V and 2 bases from J, leaving 13 bases between. The CDR3 sequence is 14 residues long. CDR3 DNA sequence: TGTGCCAGCAGCCCAGAGGACACCCCCTACGAGCAGTACTTC. The encoded protein is CASSPEDTPYEQYF.

The V gene is TRBV6-1, the J gene TRBJ2-3; 9 nucleotides match TRBD2. This CDR3 is 18 amino acids long. The J segment lost 5 bases and the V segment lost 0 bases, leaving 12 bases of the junction unmatched. Germline values: CDR1 MNHNS, CDR2 SASEGT. For the CDR3, the DNA is TGTGCCAGCAGTGAAGCGGTAGCGGGGGCCACGTGGGAAGATACGCAGTATTTT. Its protein is CASSEAVAGATWEDTQYF.

DNA for the CDR3: TGTGCCAGCAGTTTAACAGGGATAGATAATTCACCCCTCCACTTT. Amino acids: CASSLTGIDNSPLHF. This rearrangement joins TRBV28 to TRBJ1-6; D perhaps matches TRBD1 (6 bases). Germline-derived CDR1 and CDR2 are MDHEN and SYDVKM. Trimming removed 2 bases from V and 5 bases from J, with 10 bases in between. The CDR3 length is 15 residues.

This rearrangement joins TRBV2 to TRBJ1-5; TRBD1 agrees at 10 bases. Germline CDR1 is SNHLY and CDR2 is FYNNEI. This CDR3 has 15 residues. The J segment lost 4 bases and the V segment lost 6 bases, leaving 6 bases of the junction unmatched. In DNA, the CDR3 is TGTGCCAGCAGGGTAGGGACAGGGGTGAATCAGCCCCAGCATTTT. This translates into CASRVGTGVNQPQHF.

The chain carries TRBV18 and TRBJ1-5, with 8 bases that match TRBD1. Germline V gene data show CDR1 as KGHSH and CDR2 as LQKENI. V lost 0 bases and J lost 7; bases outside the gene matches: 5. The CDR3 consists of 15 residues. CDR3 residues: CASSPPGQGGQPQHF. DNA of the CDR3: TGTGCCAGCTCACCACCTGGACAGGGTGGGCAGCCCCAGCATTTT.

The V and J genes are TRBV24-1 and TRBJ2-3, with 8 bases that match TRBD1. This CDR3 contains 16 residues. Germline CDR1 is KGHDR and CDR2 is SFDVKD. V shed 4 bases, J shed 3 bases, and the junction held 8 bases outside the gene matches. CDR3 protein: CATSDPGQGPTDTQYF. Written as DNA, the CDR3 is TGTGCCACCAGTGACCCTGGACAGGGCCCAACAGATACGCAGTATTTT.

The V call is TRBV19, the J call TRBJ1-5; D not resolved. CDR1 and CDR2 (germline): LNHDA, SQIVND (reference sequence). V shed 4 bases and J shed 6 bases, with 10 bases lying between them. The CDR3 is 13 residues long. CDR3 loop: CASSTGAVQPQHF. The CDR3 bases are TGTGCCAGTAGTACGGGTGCTGTTCAGCCCCAGCATTTT.

The chain uses TRBV6-1 and TRBJ1-2; D ambiguous. Deletions cut 0 bases from V and 4 bases from J, with 15 bases between. The CDR3 spans 16 residues. CDR1 and CDR2 (germline): MNHNS, SASEGT. CDR3 nucleotides: TGTGCCAGCAGTGAAGCGCGTTTCACAGCCGCCTATGGCTACACCTTC. It yields the protein CASSEARFTAAYGYTF.

The gene calls are TRBV5-5 and TRBJ2-2; 10 bases are a match to TRBD2. CDR3 length: 15 residues. Germline-derived CDR1 and CDR2 are SGHKS and YYEKEE (reference sequence). J gave up 7 bases and V 1 base, and 4 bases lay outside the gene matches. This CDR3 reads CASSLLASGSGELFF. The CDR3 DNA follows: TGTGCCAGCAGCTTGCTCGCTAGCGGGAGCGGGGAGCTGTTTTTT.

The V call is TRBV3-1 (or the pseudogene TRBV3-2), the J call TRBJ1-4; D uncertain. V gave up 3 bases and J gave up 8 bases, with 10 bases separating them. The germline V gene has CDR1 LGHDT and CDR2 YNNKEL (reference sequence). The CDR3 extends over 13 amino acids. CDR3 in DNA: TGTGCCAGCAGCCAGCCGCTCGGGGAAAAACTGTTTTTT. This gives the protein CASSQPLGEKLFF.

This clone showed up just once. This sequence joins TRBV24-1 and TRBJ2-3, with TRBD2 matching 10 bases. V lost 9 bases to trimming and J lost 4 bases; unmatched junction nucleotides: 6. Germline V gene lookup returns CDR1 KGHDR and CDR2 SFDVKD. The CDR3 runs to 14 residues. The CDR3 DNA is TGTGCCACCTCAGCGGGGGGGCCGCCAGATACGCAGTATTTT. It encodes CATSAGGPPDTQYF.

The rearrangement joins TRBV7-6 to TRBJ2-1; D is possibly TRBD1 (6 bases). V dropped 5 bases and J dropped 3 bases, with 17 bases sitting between them. CDR1 and CDR2 from the germline V gene are SGHVS and FNYEAQ. The CDR3 extends over 16 amino acids. CDR3 coding DNA: TGTGCCAGCAGCCCAAGACAGGCCTCCAACTACAATGAGCAGTTCTTC. This gives the protein CASSPRQASNYNEQFF.

The V and J genes are TRBV7-8 and TRBJ2-5; the match to TRBD2 covers 15 bases. This CDR3 is built from 15 residues. Germline trimming cut 5 bases from V and 5 bases from J; bases unmatched to any gene: 3. Germline CDR1 is SGHVS and CDR2 is FQNEAQ. The CDR3 coding sequence is TGTGCCAGCAGCCCAGGACTAGCGGGGGGGGAGACCCAGTACTTC. Its translation is CASSPGLAGGETQYF.

This clone was detected only once. The V and J genes are TRBV4-1 and TRBJ1-5; D possibly corresponds to TRBD1 (5 bases). Germline CDR1 reads MGHRA; CDR2 reads YSYEKL. The CDR3 consists of 16 residues. Trimming took off 3 bases at V and 2 bases at J, with 14 bases between the two ends. This chain's CDR3 is CASSQDRGRGNQPQHF. The DNA for the CDR3 is TGCGCCAGCAGCCAGGATAGGGGCAGAGGCAATCAGCCCCAGCATTTT.

This clone appeared a few times. The chain uses TRBV28 and TRBJ2-3, with TRBD2 matching over 9 bases. Per germline, CDR1 MDHEN and CDR2 SYDVKM. CDR3 length: 12 residues. V was clipped by 11 bases and J by 2 bases; unmatched bases: 2. DNA for the CDR3: TGTGCCGGCGGGGGGGCCACAGATACGCAGTATTTT. Residues: CAGGGATDTQYF.

The V and J genes are TRBV11-2 and TRBJ2-1; 8 nucleotides match TRBD2. Germline lookup yields CDR1 SGHAT and CDR2 FQNNGV. Trimming cost V 7 bases and J 9 bases; bases outside gene matches: 8. The CDR3 runs to 13 residues. CDR3 loop: CASIETSGREQFF. CDR3 sequence (DNA): TGTGCCAGCATCGAAACTAGCGGACGTGAGCAGTTCTTC.

CDR3 nucleotide sequence: TGTGCCAGCCGGGGGGAAGTAGAGACCCAGTACTTC. Amino acid sequence: CASRGEVETQYF. The chain combines TRBV7-2 with TRBJ2-5; 7 bases are a match to TRBD2. V lost 8 bases to trimming and J lost 4 bases; unmatched junction nucleotides: 4. The germline CDR1 and CDR2 sequences are SGHTA and FQGNSA. CDR3 length equals 12 residues.

The gene calls are TRBV24-1 and TRBJ2-5; 7 bases match TRBD2. Germline CDR1 KGHDR, CDR2 SFDVKD. J lost 5 bases, V lost 4 bases, and 3 bases had no gene match. This CDR3 is built from 13 residues. The CDR3 loop is CATSEAGRETQYF. The CDR3 DNA sequence: TGTGCCACCAGTGAAGCGGGAAGGGAGACCCAGTACTTC.

This chain joins TRBV11-1 and TRBJ1-2, with D maybe TRBD1 (5 bases). The CDR3 is 14 amino acids. Between the trimmed V and J ends, which lost 5 bases and 2 bases, there was a span of 12 bases. Germline CDR1 SGHAT, CDR2 FQDESV (reference sequence). CDR3 nucleotides: TGTGCCAGCAGCGTAGGGGAGCCGAACTATGGCTACACCTTC. It yields the protein CASSVGEPNYGYTF.

This clone was detected only once. The chain combines TRBV23-1 with TRBJ2-2; D is possibly TRBD1 (6 bases). TRBV23-1 is filed as an ORF, its function uncertain. There are 15 residues in the CDR3. V was clipped by 3 bases and J by 3 bases, with 11 bases between them. The CDR3 here is CASSQSGVDTGELFF. The CDR3 coding sequence is TGCGCCAGCAGTCAGTCAGGGGTAGACACCGGGGAGCTGTTTTTT.